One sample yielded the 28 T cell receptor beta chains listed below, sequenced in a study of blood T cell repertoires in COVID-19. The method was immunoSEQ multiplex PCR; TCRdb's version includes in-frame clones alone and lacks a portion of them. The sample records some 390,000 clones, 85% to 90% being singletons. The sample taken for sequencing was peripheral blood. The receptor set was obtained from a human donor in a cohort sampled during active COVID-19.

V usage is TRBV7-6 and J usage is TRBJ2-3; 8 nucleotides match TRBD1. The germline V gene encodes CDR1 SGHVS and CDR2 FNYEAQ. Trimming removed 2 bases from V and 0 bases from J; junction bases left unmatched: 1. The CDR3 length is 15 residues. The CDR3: CASSLRDRSTDTQYF. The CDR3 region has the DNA TGTGCCAGCAGCTTACGGGACAGGAGCACAGATACGCAGTATTTT.

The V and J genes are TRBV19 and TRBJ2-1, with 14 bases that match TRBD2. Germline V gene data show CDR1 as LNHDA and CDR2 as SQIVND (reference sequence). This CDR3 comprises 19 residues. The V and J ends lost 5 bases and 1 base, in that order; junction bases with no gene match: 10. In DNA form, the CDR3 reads TGTGCCAGTAGTTCCCAGACTAGCGGGGGGGCAAGGTCCTACAATGAGCAGTTCTTC. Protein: CASSSQTSGGARSYNEQFF.

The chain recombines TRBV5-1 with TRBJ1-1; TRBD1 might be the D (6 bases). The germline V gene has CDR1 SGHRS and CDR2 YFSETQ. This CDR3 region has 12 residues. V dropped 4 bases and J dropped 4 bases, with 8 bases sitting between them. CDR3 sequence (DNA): TGCGCCAGCAGCCAAGGGGGCACTGAAGCTTTCTTT. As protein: CASSQGGTEAFF.

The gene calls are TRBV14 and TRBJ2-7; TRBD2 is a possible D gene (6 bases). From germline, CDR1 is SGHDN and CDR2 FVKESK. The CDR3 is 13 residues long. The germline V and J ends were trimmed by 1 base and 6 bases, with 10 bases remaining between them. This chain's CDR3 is CASSQVRGGEQYF. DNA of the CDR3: TGTGCCAGCAGCCAAGTAAGGGGAGGCGAGCAGTACTTC.

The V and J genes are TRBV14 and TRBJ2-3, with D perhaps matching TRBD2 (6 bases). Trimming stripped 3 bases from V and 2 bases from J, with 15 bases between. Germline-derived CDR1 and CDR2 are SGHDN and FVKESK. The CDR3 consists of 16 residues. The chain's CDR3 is CASSHLGSGYTDTQYF. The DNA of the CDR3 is TGTGCCAGCAGCCACTTAGGTAGCGGATACACAGATACGCAGTATTTT.

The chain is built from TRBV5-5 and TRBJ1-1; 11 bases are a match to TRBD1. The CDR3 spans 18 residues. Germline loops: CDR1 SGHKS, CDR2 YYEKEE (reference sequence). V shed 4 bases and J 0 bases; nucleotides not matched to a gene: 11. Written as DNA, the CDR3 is TGTGCCAGCAGCGTAGGGACAGGGGGAAGGTTTGTGAACACTGAAGCTTTCTTT. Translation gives CASSVGTGGRFVNTEAFF.

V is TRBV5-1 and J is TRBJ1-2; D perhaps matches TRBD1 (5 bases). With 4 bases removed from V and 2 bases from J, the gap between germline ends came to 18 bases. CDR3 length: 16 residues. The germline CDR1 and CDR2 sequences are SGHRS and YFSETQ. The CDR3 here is CASSISGEGKNYGYTF. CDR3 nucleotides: TGCGCCAGCAGCATATCCGGGGAGGGGAAGAACTATGGCTACACCTTC.

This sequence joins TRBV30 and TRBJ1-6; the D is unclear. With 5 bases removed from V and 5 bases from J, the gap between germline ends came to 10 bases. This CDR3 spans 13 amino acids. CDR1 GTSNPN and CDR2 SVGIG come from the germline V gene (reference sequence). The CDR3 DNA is TGTGCCTGGGCGGGAGAGAATAATTCACCCCTCCACTTT. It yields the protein CAWAGENNSPLHF.

The CDR3: CARSLPGNHINQPQHF. CDR3 in DNA: TGTGCCAGAAGCCTGCCGGGGAACCATATAAATCAGCCCCAGCATTTT. The chain carries TRBV5-3 and TRBJ1-5; no clear D gene. TRBV5-3 is labeled an ORF, and its function is uncertain. V lost 4 bases and J lost 4, with 18 bases in between. The CDR3 is made up of 16 amino acids.

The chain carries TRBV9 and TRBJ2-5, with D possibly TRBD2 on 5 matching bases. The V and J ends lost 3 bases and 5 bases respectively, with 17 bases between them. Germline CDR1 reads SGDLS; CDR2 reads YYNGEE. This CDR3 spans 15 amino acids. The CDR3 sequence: CASSAKAESSETQYF. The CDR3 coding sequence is TGTGCCAGCAGCGCCAAAGCGGAATCTAGCGAGACCCAGTACTTC.

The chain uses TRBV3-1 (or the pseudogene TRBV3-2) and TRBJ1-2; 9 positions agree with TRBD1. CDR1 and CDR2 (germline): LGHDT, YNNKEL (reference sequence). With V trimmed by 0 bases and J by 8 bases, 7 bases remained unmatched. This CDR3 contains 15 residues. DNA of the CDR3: TGTGCCAGCAGCCAAGACTCCCTCGGACAGGGGGGCTACACCTTC. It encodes CASSQDSLGQGGYTF.

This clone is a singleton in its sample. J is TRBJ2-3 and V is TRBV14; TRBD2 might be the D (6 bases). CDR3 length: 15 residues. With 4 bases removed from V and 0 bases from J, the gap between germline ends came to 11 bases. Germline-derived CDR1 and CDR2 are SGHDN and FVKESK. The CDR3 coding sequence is TGTGCCAGCAGCCCCTGGGACTCTAGCACAGATACGCAGTATTTT. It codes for CASSPWDSSTDTQYF.

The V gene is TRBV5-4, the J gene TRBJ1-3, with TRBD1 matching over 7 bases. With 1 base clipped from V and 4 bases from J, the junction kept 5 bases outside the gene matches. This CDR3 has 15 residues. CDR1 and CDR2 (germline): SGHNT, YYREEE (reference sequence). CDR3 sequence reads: CASSLSPGGGNTIYF. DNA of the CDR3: TGTGCCAGCAGCTTGTCTCCAGGGGGGGGAAACACCATATATTTT.

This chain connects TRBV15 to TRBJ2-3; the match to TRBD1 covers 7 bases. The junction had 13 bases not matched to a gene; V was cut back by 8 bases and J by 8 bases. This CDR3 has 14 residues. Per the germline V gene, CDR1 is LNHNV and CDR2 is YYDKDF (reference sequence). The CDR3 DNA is TGTGCCACCTCTCCCCGCCGGGACAGAGTTACGCAGTATTTT. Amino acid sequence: CATSPRRDRVTQYF.

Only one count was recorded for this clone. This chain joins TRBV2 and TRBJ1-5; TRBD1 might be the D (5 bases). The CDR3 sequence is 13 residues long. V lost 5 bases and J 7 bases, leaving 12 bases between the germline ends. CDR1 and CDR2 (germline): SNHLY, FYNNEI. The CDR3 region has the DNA TGTGCCAGCAGTTCTCCAGGGTCCCAGCCCCAGCATTTT. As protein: CASSSPGSQPQHF. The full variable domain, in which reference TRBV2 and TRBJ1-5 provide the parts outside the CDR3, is EPEVTQTPSHQVTQMGQEVILRCVPISNHLYFYWYRQILGQKVEFLVSFYNNEISEKSEIFDDQFSVERPDGSNFTLKIRSTKLEDSAMYFCASSSPGSQPQHFGDGTRLSIL.

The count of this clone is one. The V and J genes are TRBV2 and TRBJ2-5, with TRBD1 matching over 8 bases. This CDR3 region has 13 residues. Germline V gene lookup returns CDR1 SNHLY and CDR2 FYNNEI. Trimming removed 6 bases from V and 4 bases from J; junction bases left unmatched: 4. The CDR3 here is CASRADRVETQYF. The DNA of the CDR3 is TGTGCCAGCAGGGCGGACAGGGTAGAGACCCAGTACTTC.

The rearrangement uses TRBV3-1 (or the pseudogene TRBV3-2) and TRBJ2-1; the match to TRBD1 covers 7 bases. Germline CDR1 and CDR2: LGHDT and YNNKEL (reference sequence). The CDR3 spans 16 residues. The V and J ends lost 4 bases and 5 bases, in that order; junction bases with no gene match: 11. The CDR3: CASSRPTGTANNEQFF. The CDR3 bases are TGTGCCAGCAGCCGACCTACCGGGACAGCTAACAATGAGCAGTTCTTC.

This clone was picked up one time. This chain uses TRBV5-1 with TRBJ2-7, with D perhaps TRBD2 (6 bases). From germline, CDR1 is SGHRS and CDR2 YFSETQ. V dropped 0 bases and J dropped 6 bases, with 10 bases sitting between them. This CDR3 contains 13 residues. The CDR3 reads CASSLGRGGEQYF. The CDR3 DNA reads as TGCGCCAGCAGCTTGGGGAGGGGAGGCGAGCAGTACTTC.

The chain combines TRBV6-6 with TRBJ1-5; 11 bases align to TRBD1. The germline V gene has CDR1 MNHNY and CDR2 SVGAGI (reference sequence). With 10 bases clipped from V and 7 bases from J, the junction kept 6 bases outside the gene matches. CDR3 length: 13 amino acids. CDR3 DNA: TGTGCCACCTTGGACAGGGGGCACCAGCCCCAGCATTTT. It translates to CATLDRGHQPQHF.

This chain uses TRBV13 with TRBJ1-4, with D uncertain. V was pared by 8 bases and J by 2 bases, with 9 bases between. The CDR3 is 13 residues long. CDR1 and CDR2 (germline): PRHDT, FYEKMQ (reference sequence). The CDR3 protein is CASRRFTNEKLFF. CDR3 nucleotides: TGTGCCAGCCGTCGGTTCACTAATGAAAAACTGTTTTTT.

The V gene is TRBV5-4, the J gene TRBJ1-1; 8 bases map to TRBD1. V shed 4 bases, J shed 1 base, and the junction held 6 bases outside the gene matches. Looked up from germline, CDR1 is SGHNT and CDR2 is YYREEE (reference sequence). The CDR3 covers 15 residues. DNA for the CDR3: TGTGCCAGCAGCCTGGGGACAGGTTCGAACACTGAAGCTTTCTTT. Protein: CASSLGTGSNTEAFF.

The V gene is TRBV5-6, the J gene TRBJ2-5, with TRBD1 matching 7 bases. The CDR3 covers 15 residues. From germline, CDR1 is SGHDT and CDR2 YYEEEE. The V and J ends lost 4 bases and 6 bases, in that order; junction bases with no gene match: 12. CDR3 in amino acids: CASSPEGAQPQTQYF. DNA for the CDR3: TGTGCCAGCAGCCCCGAGGGGGCGCAACCTCAGACCCAGTACTTC.

The CDR3 here is CASSSSVNTEAFF. The CDR3 DNA reads as TGCGCCAGCAGCTCATCGGTGAACACTGAAGCTTTCTTT. The chain has TRBV5-1 and TRBJ1-1; no clear D gene. CDR3 length equals 13 residues. Trimming shortened V by 3 bases and J by 0 bases, and 6 bases separated the two germline ends. The germline V gene encodes CDR1 SGHRS and CDR2 YFSETQ.

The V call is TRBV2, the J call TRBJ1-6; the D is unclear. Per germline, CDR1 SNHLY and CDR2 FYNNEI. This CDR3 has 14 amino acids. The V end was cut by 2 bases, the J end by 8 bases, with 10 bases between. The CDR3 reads CASSERNLDSPLHF. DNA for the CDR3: TGTGCCAGCAGTGAAAGGAACCTAGATTCACCCCTCCACTTT.

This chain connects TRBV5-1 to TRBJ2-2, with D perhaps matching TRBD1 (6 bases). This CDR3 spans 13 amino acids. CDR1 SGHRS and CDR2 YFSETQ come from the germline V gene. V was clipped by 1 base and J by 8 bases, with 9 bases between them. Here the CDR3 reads CASSLNREGELFF. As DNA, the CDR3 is TGCGCCAGCAGCTTGAACAGGGAGGGGGAGCTGTTTTTT.

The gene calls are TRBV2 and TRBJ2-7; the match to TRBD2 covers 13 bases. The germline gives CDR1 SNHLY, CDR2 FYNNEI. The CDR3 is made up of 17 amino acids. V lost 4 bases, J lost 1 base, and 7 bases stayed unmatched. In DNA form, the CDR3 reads TGTGCCAGCAGTGTCTTACTAGCGGGGGGGTTTTCCTACGAGCAGTACTTC. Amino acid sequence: CASSVLLAGGFSYEQYF.

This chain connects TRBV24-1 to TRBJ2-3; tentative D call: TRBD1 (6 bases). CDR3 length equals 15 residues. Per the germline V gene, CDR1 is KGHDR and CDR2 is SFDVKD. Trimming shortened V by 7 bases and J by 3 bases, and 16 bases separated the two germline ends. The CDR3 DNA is TGTGCCACCAGCCTTACAGGGTTGGGGACAGATACGCAGTATTTT. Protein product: CATSLTGLGTDTQYF.

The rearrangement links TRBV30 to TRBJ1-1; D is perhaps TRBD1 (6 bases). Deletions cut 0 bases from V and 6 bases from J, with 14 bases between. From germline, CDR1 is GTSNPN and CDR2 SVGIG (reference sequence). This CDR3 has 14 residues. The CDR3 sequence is CAWSVRAGVAEAFF. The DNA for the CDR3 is TGTGCCTGGAGTGTACGGGCAGGGGTGGCTGAAGCTTTCTTT. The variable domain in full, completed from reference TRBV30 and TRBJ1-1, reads SQTIHQWPATLVQPVGSPLSLECTVEGTSNPNLYWYRQAAGRGLQLLFYSVGIGQISSEVPQNLSASRPQDRQFILSSKKLLLSDSGFYLCAWSVRAGVAEAFFGQGTRLTVV.